A selection of T cell receptor beta chains follows, all from one sample in a study of radiotherapy plus CTLA-4 blockade in lung cancer. Measured with immunoSEQ multiplex PCR; TCRdb has only the in-frame clones, and not every one. In the table there are around 15,000 clones, about 70% of which are singletons. The source was peripheral blood, collected from a patient treated with radiotherapy plus ipilimumab. These receptors were collected from a human donor with non-small cell lung cancer whose response to radiotherapy plus ipilimumab could not be evaluated. CDR3s include the opening cysteine and the closing phenylalanine or tryptophan. The D gene is left open where the match is weak. The size entry is marked missing in some rows and otherwise reads once, few, many or a size class.

abundance	v_gene	j_gene	d_gene	CDR3nt	CDR3aa
once	TRBV27	TRBJ2-1	TRBD2	TGTGCCAGCAGTTTAAGACTAGCGGGGGGCTATGAGCAGTTCTTC	CASSLRLAGGYEQFF
NA	TRBV6-4	TRBJ1-1	NA	TGTGCCAGCAGTGGTAAATGGGACACCTTAAGGACTGAAGCTTTCTTT	CASSGKWDTLRTEAFF
once	TRBV5-6	TRBJ2-3	NA	TGTGCCAGCAGCTTATCCTCAGATACGCAGTATTTT	CASSLSSDTQYF
NA	TRBV28	TRBJ1-3	NA	TGTGCCAGCAGTTCGGCAGGGGTCGATGGAAACACCATATATTTT	CASSSAGVDGNTIYF
few	TRBV5-6	TRBJ1-1	NA	TGTGCCAGCGGGGAGGGGGGGAACACTGAAGCTTTCTTT	CASGEGGNTEAFF
NA	TRBV5-4	TRBJ2-2	NA	TGTGCCAGCAGCGTGACTAACACCGGGGAGCTGTTTTTT	CASSVTNTGELFF
NA	TRBV18	TRBJ1-3	TRBD1	TGTGCCAGCTCACCGGGACAGGGGCCTGGAAACACCATATATTTT	CASSPGQGPGNTIYF
NA	TRBV2	TRBJ1-2	TRBD1	TGTGCCAGGGTGGGGACAGGGGGTCAGCCTGGCTACACCTTC	CARVGTGGQPGYTF
NA	TRBV6-4	TRBJ2-2	TRBD2	TGTGCCAGCAGTAGGAGCGGGGAGAACACCGGGGAGCTGTTTTTT	CASSRSGENTGELFF
NA	TRBV27	TRBJ2-7	NA	TGTGCCAGCAGTTTGTCAGGCGTCTTTCCCGAGCAGTACTTC	CASSLSGVFPEQYF
NA	TRBV7-2	TRBJ1-2	TRBD1	TGTGCCAGCAGTAACACCGGGACAGTGTATGGCTACACCTTC	CASSNTGTVYGYTF
few	TRBV5-1	TRBJ2-2	NA	TGCGCCAGCAGCTTGGATGGGCCAGCGGCCACCGGGGAGCTGTTTTTT	CASSLDGPAATGELFF
NA	TRBV27	TRBJ1-5	TRBD1	TGTGCCAGCAGTTTACTTGGGGGACAGGGAAGCGATCAGCCCCAGCATTTT	CASSLLGGQGSDQPQHF
few	TRBV16	TRBJ1-1	TRBD1	TGTGCCAGCAGCCAATCCGGGACAGGGAACACTGAAGCTTTCTTT	CASSQSGTGNTEAFF
few	TRBV19	TRBJ1-1	NA	TGTGCCAGTAGTATAGTAGGGAGGGAAAGAACTGAAGCTTTCTTT	CASSIVGRERTEAFF
NA	TRBV5-1	TRBJ2-1	NA	TGCGCCAGCAGCTTGGGACAGCAGTACAATGAGCAGTTCTTC	CASSLGQQYNEQFF
NA	TRBV10-3	TRBJ1-5	NA	TGTGCCATCAGTGAGGACAGGACGGGGAATCAGCCCCAGCATTTT	CAISEDRTGNQPQHF
NA	TRBV5-1	TRBJ2-5	NA	TGCGCCAGCAGCTTGGTCACTGTAGCTGAAGAGACCCAGTACTTC	CASSLVTVAEETQYF
NA	TRBV9	TRBJ2-7	TRBD1	TGTGCCAGCAGCGTAGCTACTGGGACAGTCTCCTACGAGCAGTACTTC	CASSVATGTVSYEQYF
NA	TRBV14	TRBJ1-2	NA	TGTGCCAGCAGCCGGATCGGGGGAGGGTATGGCTACACCTTC	CASSRIGGGYGYTF
NA	TRBV2	TRBJ2-7	NA	TGTGCCAGCACCACGGGGGACAGCTCCTACGAGCAGTACTTC	CASTTGDSSYEQYF
NA	TRBV5-6	TRBJ1-4	TRBD1	TGTGCCAGCAGCACCGGACAGGGGACGGGTGAAAAACTGTTTTTT	CASSTGQGTGEKLFF
NA	TRBV19	TRBJ2-7	TRBD1	TGTGCCAGTAGTATGCTGGGACAGGGCAACGAGCAGTACTTC	CASSMLGQGNEQYF
NA	TRBV6-1	TRBJ1-2	TRBD1	TGTGCCAGCAATCACAGGGGAGACTATGGCTACACCTTC	CASNHRGDYGYTF
NA	TRBV9	TRBJ2-1	NA	TGTGCCAGCAGCGAGGGGGGGCAGGGCAATGAGCAGTTCTTC	CASSEGGQGNEQFF
few	TRBV9	TRBJ2-5	TRBD2	TGTGCCAGCAGCCAGCGTAGCGGGGGGGCAGAGACCCAGTACTTC	CASSQRSGGAETQYF
NA	TRBV7-3	TRBJ2-3	TRBD2	TGTGCCAGCAGCCCGGGACTAACAGGCGCAGATACGCAGTATTTT	CASSPGLTGADTQYF
NA	TRBV30	TRBJ1-5	TRBD1	TGTGCCTGGAGAGAAGGCACAGGGGCATATCAGCCCCAGCATTTT	CAWREGTGAYQPQHF
NA	TRBV5-6	TRBJ2-3	TRBD1	TGTGCCAGCAGCGCCAAACAGGGGGCCGGCACAGATACGCAGTATTTT	CASSAKQGAGTDTQYF
NA	TRBV9	TRBJ2-3	TRBD2	TGTGCCAGCAGCGTGGGACTAGCGGGGGTCAGCACAGATACGCAGTATTTT	CASSVGLAGVSTDTQYF
NA	TRBV5-6	TRBJ2-1	NA	TGTGCCAGCAGCTTTACTCGGGGGGCCAATGAGCAGTTCTTC	CASSFTRGANEQFF
NA	TRBV30	TRBJ1-1	TRBD1	TGTGCCTGGAGTCCCAGCCGGACAGGGGGACCAGCTTTCTTT	CAWSPSRTGGPAFF
NA	TRBV27	TRBJ1-5	TRBD1	TGTGCCAGCAGTTCGGGACAGTACAATCAGCCCCAGCATTTT	CASSSGQYNQPQHF
NA	TRBV11-2	TRBJ2-7	TRBD1	TGTGCCAGCAGCTCCTACAGGGGGCTAGCCTACGAGCAGTACTTC	CASSSYRGLAYEQYF
NA	TRBV4-3	TRBJ1-1	NA	TGCGCCAGCAGCCTGACAGGGAACACTGAAGCTTTCTTT	CASSLTGNTEAFF
once	TRBV4-2	TRBJ1-2	TRBD1	TGTGCCAGCAGCCATGGACAGGACCTTTATGGCTACACCTTC	CASSHGQDLYGYTF
NA	TRBV6-6	TRBJ2-2	TRBD2	TGTGCCAGCAGTTACAACGGGGGGGCCTCCGGGGAGCTGTTTTTT	CASSYNGGASGELFF
NA	TRBV6-5	TRBJ1-6	NA	TGTGCCAGCATTAGCTCCGGGACCTATAATTCACCCCTCCACTTT	CASISSGTYNSPLHF
NA	TRBV14	TRBJ2-5	NA	TGTGCCAGCAGCCAAGATCGATCTAGCCGTCAAGAGACCCAGTACTTC	CASSQDRSSRQETQYF
NA	TRBV28	TRBJ1-4	NA	TGTGCCAGCAGGCTGGACAGCTCAAATGAAAAACTGTTTTTT	CASRLDSSNEKLFF
NA	TRBV6-4	TRBJ1-1	NA	TGTGCCAGCAGTGTCCAGCGGGGGTCTGAAGCTTTCTTT	CASSVQRGSEAFF
NA	TRBV4-1	TRBJ2-1	NA	TGCGCCAGCAGCCACGCCCAAGGAGGGCCTACCTACAATGGGCAGTTCTTC	CASSHAQGGPTYNGQFF
NA	TRBV7-3	TRBJ2-2	NA	TGTGCCAGCAGCTTAGAGGGGGTGTGGACCGGGGAGCTGTTTTTT	CASSLEGVWTGELFF
NA	TRBV30	TRBJ2-2	TRBD1	TGTGCATTTCGCACCGGGACAGCTAACACCGGGGAGCTGTTTTTT	CAFRTGTANTGELFF
NA	TRBV5-1	TRBJ2-3	NA	TGCGCCAGCAGCGAACAGGGGACTAGCACAGATACGCAGTATTTT	CASSEQGTSTDTQYF